Listed here is a single T cell receptor beta chain. The data were produced by immunoSEQ multiplex PCR, yet TCRdb's version contains in-frame clones alone and is incomplete. The sample records 220,000 or so clones, 80% to 95% being singletons. This sample was included in a study of blood T cell repertoires in COVID-19. There are 15 residues in the CDR3. Germline V CDR1 and CDR2: MNHEY, SVGAGI. V was clipped by 2 bases and J by 2 bases, with 13 bases between them. The sequence was obtained from a man in his 60s with COVID-19, enrolled during active disease. This sequence joins TRBV6-5 and TRBJ2-7; D perhaps matches TRBD1 (6 bases). Material for sequencing was peripheral blood. CDR3 DNA sequence: TGTGCCAGCAGTTACCGTGGCAGGGGTACCTACGAGCAGTACTTC. Amino acids: CASSYRGRGTYEQYF.